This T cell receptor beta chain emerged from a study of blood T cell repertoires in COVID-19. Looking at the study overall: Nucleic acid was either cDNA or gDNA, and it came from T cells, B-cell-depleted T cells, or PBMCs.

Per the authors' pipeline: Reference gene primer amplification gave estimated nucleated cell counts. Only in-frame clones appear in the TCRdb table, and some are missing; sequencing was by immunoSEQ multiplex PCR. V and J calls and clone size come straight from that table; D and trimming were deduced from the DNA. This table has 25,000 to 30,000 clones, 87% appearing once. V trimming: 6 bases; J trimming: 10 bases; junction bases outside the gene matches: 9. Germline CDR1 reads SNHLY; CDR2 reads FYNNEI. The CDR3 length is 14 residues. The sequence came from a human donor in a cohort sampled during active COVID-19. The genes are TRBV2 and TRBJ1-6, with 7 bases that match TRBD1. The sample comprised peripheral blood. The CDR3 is CASSPDRVDSPLHF. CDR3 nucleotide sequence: TGTGCCAGCAGCCCCGACAGGGTCGACTCACCCCTCCACTTT. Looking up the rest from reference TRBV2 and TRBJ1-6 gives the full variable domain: EPEVTQTPSHQVTQMGQEVILRCVPISNHLYFYWYRQILGQKVEFLVSFYNNEISEKSEIFDDQFSVERPDGSNFTLKIRSTKLEDSAMYFCASSPDRVDSPLHFGNGTRLTVT.